This TCR beta chain was captured by sequencing in a study of T cells after yellow fever vaccination. This CDR3 is 17 amino acids long. Germline CDR1 is PRHDT and CDR2 is FYEKMQ (reference sequence). The V gene lost 4 bases and the J gene lost 0 bases, with 17 bases spanning the gap. MiXCR, run by TCRdb on the 5' RACE reads, gives a single entry per CDR3 protein. In the table there are about 330,000 distinct CDR3 sequences, about 4% of which are singletons. Study conclusions and caveats: Highly abundant clonotypes carried over from the bulk population could end up in FACS-sorted repertoires as contaminants.

To note about this clonotype: The antigen remains undetermined.

The rearrangement joins TRBV13 to TRBJ2-3; either TRBD1 or TRBD2 may fit D (6 bases each). The sequences come from PBMCs, collected 5 days after the yellow fever booster vaccination. The sequence was collected from a man aged 18-30 years who received the YFV17D yellow fever vaccine. CDR3 sequence reads: CASSSSGGLGSTDTQYF. Written as DNA, the CDR3 is TGTGCCAGCAGCTCCTCTGGGGGGCTTGGAAGCACAGATACGCAGTATTTT.